The 26 T cell receptor beta chains below come from one sample, sequenced in a study of blood T cell repertoires in COVID-19. Data came from immunoSEQ multiplex PCR; TCRdb stores just in-frame clones and leaves some out. The sample lists about 120,000 clones, more than 75% occurring once. The sequenced sample was peripheral blood. The receptors derive from a man aged 55 to 69 with acute or convalescent COVID-19.

As concerns this clone: Other DNA sequences of this sample code for an identical CDR3. This chain uses TRBV5-5 with TRBJ2-7; D is possibly TRBD2 (6 bases). V lost 1 base to trimming and J lost 3 bases, with 8 bases between them. The length of the CDR3 is 13 residues. Per germline, CDR1 SGHKS and CDR2 YYEKEE (reference sequence). CDR3 amino acids: CASSLTSSYEQYF. CDR3 nucleotides: TGTGCCAGCAGCTTGACTAGCAGCTACGAGCAGTACTTC.

The chain recombines TRBV6-5 with TRBJ2-3; 10 nucleotides align to TRBD1. The V and J ends lost 6 bases and 3 bases, in that order; junction bases with no gene match: 6. CDR1 and CDR2 (germline): MNHEY, SVGAGI. CDR3 size: 15 residues. The CDR3 loop reads CASRRGQGRTDTQYF. The CDR3 DNA reads TGTGCCAGCAGACGGGGACAGGGGAGGACAGATACGCAGTATTTT.

The rearrangement links TRBV19 to TRBJ1-5; D perhaps matches TRBD1 (6 bases). Germline V gene sequence: CDR1 LNHDA, CDR2 SQIVND (reference sequence). CDR3 size: 17 residues. The ends were cut back, 3 bases at V and 1 base at J, with 16 bases in the middle. The CDR3 reads CASSIRGGAGSNQPQHF. In DNA form, the CDR3 reads TGTGCCAGTAGTATTAGGGGGGGAGCAGGAAGCAATCAGCCCCAGCATTTT. The full variable domain, its missing parts supplied by reference TRBV19 and TRBJ1-5, is DGGITQSPKYLFRKEGQNVTLSCEQNLNHDAMYWYRQDPGQGLRLIYYSQIVNDFQKGDIAEGYSVSREKKESFPLTVTSAQKNPTAFYLCASSIRGGAGSNQPQHFGDGTRLSIL.

The chain combines TRBV19 with TRBJ2-7, with 7 positions matching TRBD2. The CDR3 is made up of 14 amino acids. Germline V lookup: CDR1 LNHDA, CDR2 SQIVND (reference sequence). V lost 5 bases, J lost 6 bases, and 10 bases stayed unmatched. In DNA, the CDR3 is TGTGCCAGTAGTCGACTAGCTGATCTACCCGAGCAGTACTTC. Translation gives CASSRLADLPEQYF.

The chain is built from TRBV7-3 and TRBJ2-5; 7 nucleotides agree with TRBD2. Germline V gene lookup returns CDR1 SGHTA and CDR2 FQGTGA. The V gene end was trimmed by 5 bases and the J gene end by 2 bases; junction bases not matched to a gene: 2. The CDR3 is made up of 13 amino acids. CDR3 sequence (DNA): TGTGCCAGCAGCCCGGGAGGTCAAGAGACCCAGTACTTC. Its translation is CASSPGGQETQYF.

The chain couples TRBV28 to TRBJ2-7; TRBD1 agrees at 8 bases. The length of the CDR3 is 15 residues. V lost 5 bases, J lost 8 bases, and 14 bases stayed unmatched. Germline CDR1 reads MDHEN; CDR2 reads SYDVKM. The CDR3 reads CASSPTGQDGEKQYF. Here the CDR3 DNA reads TGTGCCAGCAGTCCAACGGGACAGGATGGAGAGAAGCAGTACTTC.

This clone appeared a few times. The chain is built from TRBV7-2 and TRBJ2-7; 9 nucleotides agree with TRBD2. The CDR3 has 16 residues. Germline-derived CDR1 and CDR2 are SGHTA and FQGNSA. V lost 5 bases, J lost 0 bases, and 8 bases stayed unmatched. CDR3 amino acids: CASSVGTSRASYEQYF. As DNA, the CDR3 is TGTGCCAGCAGCGTCGGGACTAGCCGAGCCTCCTACGAGCAGTACTTC.

The chain combines TRBV6-5 with TRBJ2-7; D gene unclear. The CDR3 has 13 residues. Trimming cost V 8 bases and J 7 bases, with 18 bases left between them. Germline V gene data show CDR1 as MNHEY and CDR2 as SVGAGI. CDR3 bases: TGTGCCAGCTCCCGGCGGCTGGGTGAGGAGCAGTACTTC. Its translation: CASSRRLGEEQYF.

V gene TRBV28 combines with J gene TRBJ2-1; 7 positions agree with TRBD2. Germline CDR1 reads MDHEN; CDR2 reads SYDVKM. The V gene end was trimmed by 5 bases and the J gene end by 4 bases; junction bases not matched to a gene: 8. This CDR3 has 15 residues. The DNA of the CDR3 is TGTGCCAGCAGTCTCACGGCTAGCGGTTACAATGAGCAGTTCTTC. It translates to CASSLTASGYNEQFF.

Here the CDR3 reads CASSDSSRGNTEAFF. The CDR3 region has the DNA TGTGCCAGCAGTGACTCGAGTCGGGGGAACACTGAAGCTTTCTTT. This chain links TRBV6-4 with TRBJ1-1; D is unclear. Trimming took off 0 bases at V and 1 base at J, with 9 bases between the two ends. The CDR3 sequence is 15 residues long. Germline V gives CDR1 MRHNA, CDR2 SNTAGT.

The J gene is TRBJ2-1, the V gene TRBV5-4, with 11 bases aligning to TRBD2. This CDR3 has 14 residues. In germline, CDR1 is SGHNT, CDR2 YYREEE (reference sequence). V was clipped by 4 bases and J by 6 bases; unmatched bases: 3. CDR3 DNA: TGTGCCAGCAGCAATAGCGGGAGGGCCAATGAGCAGTTCTTC. Protein: CASSNSGRANEQFF.

The chain has TRBV5-1 and TRBJ1-4, with 12 bases matching TRBD1. V shed 4 bases, J shed 0 bases, and the junction held 4 bases outside the gene matches. Germline V gene sequence: CDR1 SGHRS, CDR2 YFSETQ. The CDR3 covers 17 residues. The CDR3 bases are TGCGCCAGCAGCAGGGACAGGGGGCCCGCAACTAATGAAAAACTGTTTTTT. Its protein is CASSRDRGPATNEKLFF.

The chain employs TRBV7-6 and TRBJ1-6; possible D gene TRBD1, 6 bases. Germline CDR1 SGHVS, CDR2 FNYEAQ. V was shortened by 0 bases and J by 8 bases, with 14 bases between the two germline ends. The length of the CDR3 is 16 residues. CDR3 bases: TGTGCCAGCAGCTTAGCGCCCGACAGGACATATTCACCCCTCCACTTT. It yields the protein CASSLAPDRTYSPLHF.

The chain is built from TRBV11-1 and TRBJ2-1, with D possibly TRBD1 on 5 matching bases. Germline CDR1 reads SGHAT; CDR2 reads FQDESV (reference sequence). V dropped 0 bases and J dropped 5 bases, with 8 bases sitting between them. The CDR3 loop spans 14 amino acids. For the CDR3, the DNA is TGTGCCAGCAGCTTAGCAGGGGTCAACAATGAGCAGTTCTTC. It specifies CASSLAGVNNEQFF.

The V gene is TRBV27, the J gene TRBJ2-3, with D uncertain. The CDR3 covers 14 residues. CDR1 and CDR2 from the germline V gene are MNHEY and SMNVEV (reference sequence). V was cut by 1 base and J by 0 bases, with 5 bases left in between. The CDR3 bases are TGTGCCAGCAGTTTATACGAGAGCACAGATACGCAGTATTTT. Translation gives CASSLYESTDTQYF.

The chain combines TRBV10-3 with TRBJ1-2, with D unclear. V was trimmed by 2 bases and J by 3 bases, leaving 10 bases between them. The CDR3 is 14 residues long. CDR1 is ENHRY and CDR2 is SYGVKD in the germline V gene. The CDR3 region is CAISEPGDDYGYTF. The CDR3 nucleotides are TGTGCCATCAGTGAGCCCGGGGATGACTATGGCTACACCTTC.

The CDR3 loop reads CASSQDRPLAPYTGELFF. CDR3 DNA: TGTGCCAGCAGCCAAGATCGTCCGCTAGCGCCTTACACCGGGGAGCTGTTTTTT. The chain has TRBV3-1 (or the pseudogene TRBV3-2) and TRBJ2-2, with D perhaps matching TRBD2 (6 bases). V was trimmed by 0 bases and J by 3 bases, leaving 17 bases between them. The CDR3 is made up of 18 amino acids. Germline V gene sequence: CDR1 LGHDT, CDR2 YNNKEL (reference sequence).

The chain couples TRBV3-1 (or the pseudogene TRBV3-2) to TRBJ2-1; the D gene is possibly TRBD2 (6 bases). V lost 0 bases to trimming and J lost 10 bases, with 16 bases between them. In germline, CDR1 is LGHDT, CDR2 YNNKEL (reference sequence). This CDR3 has 15 amino acids. CDR3 nucleotides: TGTGCCAGCAGCCAAGAAGACCAGCGGGCAAAGGAGCAGTTCTTC. It specifies CASSQEDQRAKEQFF.

A remark on this clone: Other DNA sequences from this sample encode an identical CDR3 as well. This chain joins TRBV4-2 and TRBJ2-7, with 11 bases lining up with TRBD2. The germline CDR1 and CDR2 sequences are LGHNA and YNFKEQ. V lost 2 bases and J lost 0; bases outside the gene matches: 3. There are 16 residues in the CDR3. The CDR3, as DNA: TGTGCCAGCAGCCAAACCGGGACTAGCGGCTCCTACGAGCAGTACTTC. Its translation is CASSQTGTSGSYEQYF.

Only one count was recorded for this clone. The rearrangement uses TRBV3-1 (or the pseudogene TRBV3-2) and TRBJ1-2; tentatively, D is TRBD1 (5 bases). This CDR3 comprises 17 residues. Trimming took 0 bases from V and 0 from J, leaving 14 bases between them. Germline CDR1 and CDR2: LGHDT and YNNKEL (reference sequence). CDR3 sequence reads: CASSQERRDASNYGYTF. The CDR3 region has the DNA TGTGCCAGCAGCCAAGAGAGGCGGGACGCTTCTAACTATGGCTACACCTTC.

V and J are TRBV19 and TRBJ2-1; no firm D call. The CDR3 has 14 residues. The germline V and J ends were trimmed by 3 bases and 5 bases, with 11 bases remaining between them. Germline V CDR1 and CDR2: LNHDA, SQIVND (reference sequence). CDR3 sequence: CASSIGTENNEQFF. CDR3 nucleotides: TGTGCCAGTAGTATTGGAACAGAAAACAATGAGCAGTTCTTC. The full variable domain, with the rest looked up from reference TRBV19 and TRBJ2-1, is DGGITQSPKYLFRKEGQNVTLSCEQNLNHDAMYWYRQDPGQGLRLIYYSQIVNDFQKGDIAEGYSVSREKKESFPLTVTSAQKNPTAFYLCASSIGTENNEQFFGPGTRLTVL.

The chain couples TRBV19 to TRBJ1-6, with 10 bases matching TRBD1. Germline V gene sequence: CDR1 LNHDA, CDR2 SQIVND (reference sequence). This CDR3 spans 15 amino acids. Trimming removed 3 bases from V and 7 bases from J; junction bases left unmatched: 3. The CDR3 sequence: CASSIGQGGNSPLHF. In DNA form, the CDR3 reads TGTGCCAGTAGTATCGGACAGGGGGGAAATTCACCCCTCCACTTT. Filled out from reference TRBV19 and TRBJ1-6, the complete variable domain reads DGGITQSPKYLFRKEGQNVTLSCEQNLNHDAMYWYRQDPGQGLRLIYYSQIVNDFQKGDIAEGYSVSREKKESFPLTVTSAQKNPTAFYLCASSIGQGGNSPLHFGNGTRLTVT.

The chain is built from TRBV7-2 and TRBJ1-2, with D hard to call. CDR3 length: 14 amino acids. Germline CDR1 is SGHTA and CDR2 is FQGNSA. Trimming pared 5 bases from V and 2 bases from J, leaving 12 bases between. The CDR3 DNA sequence: TGTGCCAGCAGCCTAGACGGGTTCAACTATGGCTACACCTTC. Protein product: CASSLDGFNYGYTF.

This clone showed up just once. The genes are TRBV5-1 and TRBJ2-5; D is possibly TRBD1 (7 bases). V was shortened by 0 bases and J by 1 base, with 16 bases between the two germline ends. This CDR3 is built from 17 residues. Germline loops: CDR1 SGHRS, CDR2 YFSETQ. This CDR3 reads CASSLEVGGTAQETQYF. CDR3 nucleotides: TGCGCCAGCAGCTTGGAGGTCGGCGGGACAGCCCAAGAGACCCAGTACTTC.

This clone was counted only a few times. The rearrangement links TRBV9 to TRBJ1-4; D unclear. The V end lost 3 bases, the J end lost 5 bases, and 11 bases lay between the germline ends. This CDR3 comprises 14 residues. Germline V lookup: CDR1 SGDLS, CDR2 YYNGEE. The CDR3 loop reads CASSGVGPNEKLFF. In DNA form, the CDR3 reads TGTGCCAGCAGCGGTGTCGGTCCAAATGAAAAACTGTTTTTT. The full variable domain, rest sourced from reference TRBV9 and TRBJ1-4, is DSGVTQTPKHLITATGQRVTLRCSPRSGDLSVYWYQQSLDQGLQFLIQYYNGEERAKGNILERFSAQQFPDLHSELNLSSLELGDSALYFCASSGVGPNEKLFFGSGTQLSVL.

About this clone: Germline and junction disagree at one end, which may indicate a read error. The V gene is TRBV7-7, the J gene TRBJ1-4; 10 positions agree with TRBD1. Germline V gene data show CDR1 as SSHAT and CDR2 as FNYEAQ (reference sequence). The CDR3 loop spans 15 amino acids. The chain's CDR3 is CASSPMDRGYEKLFF. CDR3 in DNA: TGTGCTAGCAGCCCTATGGACAGGGGGTATGAAAAACTGTTTTTT.